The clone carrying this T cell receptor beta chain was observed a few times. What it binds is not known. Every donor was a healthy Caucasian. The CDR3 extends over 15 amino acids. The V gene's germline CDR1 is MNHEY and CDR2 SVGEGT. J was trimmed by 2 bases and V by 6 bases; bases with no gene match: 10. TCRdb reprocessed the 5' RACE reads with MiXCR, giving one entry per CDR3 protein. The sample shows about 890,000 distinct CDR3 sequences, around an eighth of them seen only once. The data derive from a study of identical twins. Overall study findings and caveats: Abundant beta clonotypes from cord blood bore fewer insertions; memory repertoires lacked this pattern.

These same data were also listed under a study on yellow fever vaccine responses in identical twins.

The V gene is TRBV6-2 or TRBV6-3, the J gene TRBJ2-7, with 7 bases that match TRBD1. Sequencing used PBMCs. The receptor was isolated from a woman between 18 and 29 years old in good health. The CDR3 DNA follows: TGTGCCAGCAGCCTCGTCCAGGGGGTGACCTACGAGCAGTACTTC. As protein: CASSLVQGVTYEQYF.